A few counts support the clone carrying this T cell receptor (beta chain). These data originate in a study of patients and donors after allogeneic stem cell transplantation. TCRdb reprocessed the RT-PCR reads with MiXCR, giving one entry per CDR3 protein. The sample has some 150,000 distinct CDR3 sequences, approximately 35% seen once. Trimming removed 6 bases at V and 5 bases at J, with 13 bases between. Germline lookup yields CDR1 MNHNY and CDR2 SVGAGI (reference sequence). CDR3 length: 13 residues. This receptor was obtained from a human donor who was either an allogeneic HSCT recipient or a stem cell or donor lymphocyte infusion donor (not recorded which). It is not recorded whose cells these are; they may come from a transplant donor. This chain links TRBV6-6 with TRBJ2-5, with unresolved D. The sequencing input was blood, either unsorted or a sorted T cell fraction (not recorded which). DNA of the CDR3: TGTGCCAGCAGCACTGACTCTTGGGAGACCCAGTACTTC. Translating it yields CASSTDSWETQYF.